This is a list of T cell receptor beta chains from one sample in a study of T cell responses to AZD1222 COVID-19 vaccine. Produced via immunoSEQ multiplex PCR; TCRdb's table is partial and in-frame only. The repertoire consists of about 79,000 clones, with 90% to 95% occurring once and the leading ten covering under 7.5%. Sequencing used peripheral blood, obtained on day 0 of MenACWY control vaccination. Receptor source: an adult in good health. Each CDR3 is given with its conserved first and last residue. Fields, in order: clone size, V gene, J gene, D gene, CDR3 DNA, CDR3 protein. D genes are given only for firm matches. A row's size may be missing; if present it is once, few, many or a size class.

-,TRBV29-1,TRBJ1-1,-,TGCAGCGTTGTCCTAGGAGAAGCTTTCTTT,CSVVLGEAFF
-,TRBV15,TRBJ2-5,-,TGTGCCACCAGCAGAGACACGGGAATACCCCAAGAGACCCAGTACTTC,CATSRDTGIPQETQYF
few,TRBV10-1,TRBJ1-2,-,TGCGCCAGCAGTGATGAACGGTATGGCTACACCTTC,CASSDERYGYTF
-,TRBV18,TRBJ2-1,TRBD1,TGTGCCAGCTCATCCGGACAGGGGCCTTACAATGAGCAGTTCTTC,CASSSGQGPYNEQFF
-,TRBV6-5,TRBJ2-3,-,TGTGCCAGCAGTCCAACAGATACGCAGTATTTT,CASSPTDTQYF
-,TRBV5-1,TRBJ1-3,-,TGCGCCAGCAGCTTAGCCCTCGGCGATGGAAACACCATATATTTT,CASSLALGDGNTIYF
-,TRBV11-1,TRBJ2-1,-,TGTGCCAGCAGCTTTCGTGGAAATGAGCAGTTCTTC,CASSFRGNEQFF
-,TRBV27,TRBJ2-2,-,TGTGCCAGCAGTTTAACCCTCACCGGGGAGCTGTTTTTT,CASSLTLTGELFF
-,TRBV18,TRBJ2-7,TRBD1,TGTGCCAGCTCACCACCAGGGACAGGTCGGCCCTACGAGCAGTACTTC,CASSPPGTGRPYEQYF
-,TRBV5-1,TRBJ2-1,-,TGCGCCAGCAGCCTGGACTCTAGCTCCTACAATGAGCAGTTCTTC,CASSLDSSSYNEQFF
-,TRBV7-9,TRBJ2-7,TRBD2,TGTGCCAGCAGCCGGGGACTAGCGGGAGGTTTCCTCGAGCAGTACTTC,CASSRGLAGGFLEQYF
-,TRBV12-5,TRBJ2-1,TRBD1,TGTGCTAGTGGGCTACAGGGGTCCTACAATGAGCAGTTCTTC,CASGLQGSYNEQFF
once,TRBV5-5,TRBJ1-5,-,TGTGCCAGCAGCTTGATTCCGGATAGCAATCAGCCCCAGCATTTT,CASSLIPDSNQPQHF
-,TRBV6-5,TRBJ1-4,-,TGTGCCAGCAGTCAAAGGGGGTTGGCTAATGAAAAACTGTTTTTT,CASSQRGLANEKLFF
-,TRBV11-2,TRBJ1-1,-,TGTGCCAGCAGCTTTGGGCAGAAGGCTTTCTTT,CASSFGQKAFF
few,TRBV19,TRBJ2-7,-,TGTGCCAGTAGTATGCGGGGCAGGGGCCCCTACGAGCAGTACTTC,CASSMRGRGPYEQYF
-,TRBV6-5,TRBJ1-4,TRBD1,TGTGCCAGCAGAGGACAGGGTTGGGAGGAAAAACTGTTTTTT,CASRGQGWEEKLFF
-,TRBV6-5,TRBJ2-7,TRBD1,TGTGCCAGCAGTTACTCGACAGGGGGCTTGTACGAGCAGTACTTC,CASSYSTGGLYEQYF
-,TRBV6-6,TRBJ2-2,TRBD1,TGTGCCAGCCTTACTAGAGGGGGCAACACCGGGGAGCTGTTTTTT,CASLTRGGNTGELFF
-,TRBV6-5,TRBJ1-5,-,TGTGCCAGCAGTATGAATCAGGGTAGGAATCAGCCCCAGCATTTT,CASSMNQGRNQPQHF
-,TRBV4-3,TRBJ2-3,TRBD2,TGCGCCAGCAGCCCCAGACTAGCGGGATCTGAAGATACGCAGTATTTT,CASSPRLAGSEDTQYF
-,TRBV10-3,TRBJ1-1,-,TGTGCCATCGCAGGGTTGAACACTGAAGCTTTCTTT,CAIAGLNTEAFF
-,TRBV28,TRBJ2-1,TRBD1,TGTGCCAGCAGATACCTGACAGGGTGGTTCTTC,CASRYLTGWFF
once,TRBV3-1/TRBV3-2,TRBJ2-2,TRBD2,TGTGCCAGCAGCCAAGATTGGGGGGGGAACACCGGGGAGCTGTTTTTT,CASSQDWGGNTGELFF
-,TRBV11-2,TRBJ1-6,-,TGTGCCAGCAGCTTACTCAGTAATTCACCCCTCCACTTT,CASSLLSNSPLHF
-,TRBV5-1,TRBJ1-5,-,TGCGCCAGCAGCTTGGCACCCAGGGATAGCAATCAGCCCCAGCATTTT,CASSLAPRDSNQPQHF
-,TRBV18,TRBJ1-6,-,TGTGCCAGCTCACCCCGAGTAGGGAACAATTCACCCCTCCACTTT,CASSPRVGNNSPLHF
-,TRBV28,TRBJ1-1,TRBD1,TGTGCCAGCAGGGGGGGGATGGGCGGACAGGGCAATGAAGCTTTCTTT,CASRGGMGGQGNEAFF
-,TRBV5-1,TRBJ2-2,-,TGCGCCAGCAGACAGGGTGGGGCCCCGACGAACACCGGGGAGCTGTTTTTT,CASRQGGAPTNTGELFF
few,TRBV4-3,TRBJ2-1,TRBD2,TGCGCCAGCAGCCAAGATGGTAGCGGGGGGTACAATGAGCAGTTCTTC,CASSQDGSGGYNEQFF
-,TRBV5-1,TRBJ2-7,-,TGCGCCAGCAGCTTCGAAGGGCCCTACGAGCAGTACTTC,CASSFEGPYEQYF
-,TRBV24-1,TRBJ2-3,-,TGTGCCACCAGTGAAACTCAGGGATGGACAGATACGCAGTATTTT,CATSETQGWTDTQYF
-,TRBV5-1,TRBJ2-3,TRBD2,TGCGCCAGCAGCGGAGCGGGAACTAGCACAGATACGCAGTATTTT,CASSGAGTSTDTQYF
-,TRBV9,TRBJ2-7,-,TGTGCCAGCAGCGTAGGACAGGAGATCTCCTACGAGCAGTACTTC,CASSVGQEISYEQYF
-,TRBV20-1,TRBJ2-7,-,TGCAGTGCTAGTCGCCCCGGGGGGCAGACCTACGAGCAGTACTTC,CSASRPGGQTYEQYF
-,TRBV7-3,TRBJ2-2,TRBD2,TGTGCCAGCAGCTTAAGTCCTAGCGGGAACACCGGGGAGCTGTTTTTT,CASSLSPSGNTGELFF
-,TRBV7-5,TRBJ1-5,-,TGTGTCAGAAGCTTAACGTTGACAGGGGGCAAATTTAGTCAGCCCCAGCATTTT,CVRSLTLTGGKFSQPQHF
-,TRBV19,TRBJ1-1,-,TGTGCCAGTAAGTTAGGGGCGGGCTTGGCTGAAGCTTTCTTT,CASKLGAGLAEAFF
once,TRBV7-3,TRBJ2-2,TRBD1,TGTGCCAGCAGCTTATCGACTACAGGGGACGGCACCGGGGAGCTGTTTTTT,CASSLSTTGDGTGELFF
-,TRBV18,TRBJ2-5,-,TGTGCCAGCTCAGCGCGACAGGACCAAGAGACCCAGTACTTC,CASSARQDQETQYF